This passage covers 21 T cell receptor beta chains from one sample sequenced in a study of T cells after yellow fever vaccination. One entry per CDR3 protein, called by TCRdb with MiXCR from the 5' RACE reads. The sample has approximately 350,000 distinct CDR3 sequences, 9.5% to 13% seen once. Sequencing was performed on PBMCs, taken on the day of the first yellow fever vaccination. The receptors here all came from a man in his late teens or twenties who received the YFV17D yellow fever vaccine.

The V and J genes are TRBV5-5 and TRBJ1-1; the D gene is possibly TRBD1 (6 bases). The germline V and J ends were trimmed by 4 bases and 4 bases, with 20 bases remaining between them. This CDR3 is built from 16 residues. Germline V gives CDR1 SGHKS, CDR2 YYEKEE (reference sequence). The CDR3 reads CASSAGTQLRSTEAFF. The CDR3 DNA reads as TGTGCCAGCAGCGCCGGGACACAACTTAGGAGCACTGAAGCTTTCTTT.

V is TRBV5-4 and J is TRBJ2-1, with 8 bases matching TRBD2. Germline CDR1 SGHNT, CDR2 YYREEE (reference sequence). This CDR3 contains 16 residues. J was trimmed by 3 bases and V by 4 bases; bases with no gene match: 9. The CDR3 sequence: CASSLLSGGIYNEQFF. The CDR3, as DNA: TGTGCCAGCAGCCTCCTATCGGGGGGGATCTACAATGAGCAGTTCTTC.

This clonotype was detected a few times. CDR3 sequence reads: CASSEQGANEQFF. CDR3 coding DNA: TGTGCCAGCAGTGAACAGGGAGCGAATGAGCAGTTCTTC. This rearrangement joins TRBV2 to TRBJ2-1; possibly TRBD1 or TRBD2 for D (5 bases each). The CDR3 length is 13 residues. Trimming cost V 2 bases and J 7 bases, with 9 bases left between them. Per the germline V gene, CDR1 is SNHLY and CDR2 is FYNNEI.

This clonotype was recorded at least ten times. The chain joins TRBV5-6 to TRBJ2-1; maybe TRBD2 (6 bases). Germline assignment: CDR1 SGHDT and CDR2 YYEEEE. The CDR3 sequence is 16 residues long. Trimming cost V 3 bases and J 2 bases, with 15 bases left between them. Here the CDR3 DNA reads TGTGCCAGCAGCTGGGGACTTTTCTTCACCTACAATGAGCAGTTCTTC. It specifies CASSWGLFFTYNEQFF.

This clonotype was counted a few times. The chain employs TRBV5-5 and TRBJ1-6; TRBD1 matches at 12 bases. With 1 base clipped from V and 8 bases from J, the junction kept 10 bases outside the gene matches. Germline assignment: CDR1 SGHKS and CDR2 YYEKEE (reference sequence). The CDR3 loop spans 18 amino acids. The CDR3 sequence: CASSLMFPGQGADSPLHF. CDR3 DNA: TGTGCCAGCAGCTTGATGTTTCCGGGACAGGGGGCAGATTCACCCCTCCACTTT.

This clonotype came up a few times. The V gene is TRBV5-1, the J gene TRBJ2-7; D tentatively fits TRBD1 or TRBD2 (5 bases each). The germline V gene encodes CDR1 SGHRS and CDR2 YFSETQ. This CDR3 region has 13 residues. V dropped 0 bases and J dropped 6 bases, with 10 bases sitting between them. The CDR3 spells CASSLEWGFEQYF. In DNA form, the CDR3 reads TGCGCCAGCAGCTTGGAATGGGGGTTCGAGCAGTACTTC. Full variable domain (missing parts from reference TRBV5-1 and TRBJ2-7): KAGVTQTPRYLIKTRGQQVTLSCSPISGHRSVSWYQQTPGQGLQFLFEYFSETQRNKGNFPGRFSGRQFSNSRSEMNVSTLELGDSALYLCASSLEWGFEQYFGPGTRLTVT.

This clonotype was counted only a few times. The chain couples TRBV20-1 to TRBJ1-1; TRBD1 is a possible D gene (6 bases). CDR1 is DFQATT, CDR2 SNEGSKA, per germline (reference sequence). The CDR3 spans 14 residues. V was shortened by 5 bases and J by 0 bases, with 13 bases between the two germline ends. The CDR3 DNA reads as TGCAGTGCTCCAAGGGGGATCATGAACACTGAAGCTTTCTTT. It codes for CSAPRGIMNTEAFF.

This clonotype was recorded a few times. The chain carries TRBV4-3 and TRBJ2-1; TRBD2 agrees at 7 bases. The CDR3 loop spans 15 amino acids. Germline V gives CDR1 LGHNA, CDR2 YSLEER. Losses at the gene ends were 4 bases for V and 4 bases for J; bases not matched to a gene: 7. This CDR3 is CASSPRGEPYNEQFF. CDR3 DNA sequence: TGCGCCAGCAGCCCACGGGGGGAGCCTTACAATGAGCAGTTCTTC.

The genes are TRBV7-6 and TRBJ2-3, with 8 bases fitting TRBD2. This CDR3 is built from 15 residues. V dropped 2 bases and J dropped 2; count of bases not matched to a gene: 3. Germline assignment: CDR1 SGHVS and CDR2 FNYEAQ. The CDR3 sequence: CASSLSGLATDTQYF. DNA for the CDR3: TGTGCCAGCAGCTTATCCGGACTAGCCACAGATACGCAGTATTTT.

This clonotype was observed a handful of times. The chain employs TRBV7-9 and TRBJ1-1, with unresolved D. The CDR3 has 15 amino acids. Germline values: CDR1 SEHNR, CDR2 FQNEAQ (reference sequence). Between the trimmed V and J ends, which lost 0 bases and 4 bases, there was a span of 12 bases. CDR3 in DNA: TGTGCCAGCAGCTTAGCGCGGGGATTCGGCACTGAAGCTTTCTTT. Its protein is CASSLARGFGTEAFF. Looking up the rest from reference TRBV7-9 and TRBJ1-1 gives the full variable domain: DTGVSQNPRHKITKRGQNVTFRCDPISEHNRLYWYRQTLGQGPEFLTYFQNEAQLEKSRLLSDRFSAERPKGSFSTLEIQRTEQGDSAMYLCASSLARGFGTEAFFGQGTRLTVV.

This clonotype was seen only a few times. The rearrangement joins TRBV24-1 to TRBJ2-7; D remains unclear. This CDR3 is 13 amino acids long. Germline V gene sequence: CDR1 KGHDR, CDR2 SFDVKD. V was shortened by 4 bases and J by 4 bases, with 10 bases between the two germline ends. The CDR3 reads CATSDSWLYEQYV. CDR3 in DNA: TGTGCCACCAGTGACTCCTGGCTTTACGAGCAGTACGTC.

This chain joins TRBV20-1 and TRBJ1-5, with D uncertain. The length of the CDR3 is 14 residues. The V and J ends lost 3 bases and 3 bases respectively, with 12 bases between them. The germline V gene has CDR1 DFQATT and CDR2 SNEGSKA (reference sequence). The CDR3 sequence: CSASAWQSNQPQHF. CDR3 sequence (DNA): TGCAGTGCTAGCGCCTGGCAGTCCAATCAGCCCCAGCATTTT.

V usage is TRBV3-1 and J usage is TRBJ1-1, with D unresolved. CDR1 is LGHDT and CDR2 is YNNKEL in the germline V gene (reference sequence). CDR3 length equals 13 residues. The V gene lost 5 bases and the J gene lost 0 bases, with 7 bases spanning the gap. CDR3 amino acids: CASSTLMNTEAFF. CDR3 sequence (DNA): TGTGCCAGCAGCACCCTCATGAACACTGAAGCTTTCTTT.

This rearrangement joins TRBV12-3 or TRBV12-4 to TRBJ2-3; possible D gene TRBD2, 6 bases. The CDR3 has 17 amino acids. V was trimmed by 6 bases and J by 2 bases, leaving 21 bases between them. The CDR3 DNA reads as TGTGCCAGCAGCTTAACGTTACATGGGGGGTTCACAGATACGCAGTATTTT. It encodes CASSLTLHGGFTDTQYF.

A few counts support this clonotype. DNA of the CDR3: TGTGCCAGCGGGCCAGGACTAGCGGGGGACAATGAGCAGTTCTTC. It codes for CASGPGLAGDNEQFF. This chain connects TRBV7-3 to TRBJ2-1; 13 nucleotides agree with TRBD2. The CDR3 has 15 residues. CDR1 is SGHTA and CDR2 is FQGTGA in the germline V gene. Trimming took 8 bases from V and 5 from J; bases not matched to a gene: 6.

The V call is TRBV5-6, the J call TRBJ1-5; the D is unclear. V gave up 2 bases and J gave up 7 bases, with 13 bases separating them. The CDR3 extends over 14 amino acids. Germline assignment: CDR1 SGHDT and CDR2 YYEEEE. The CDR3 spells CASSFWGRLQPQHF. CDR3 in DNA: TGTGCCAGCAGCTTCTGGGGTCGGCTACAGCCCCAGCATTTT.

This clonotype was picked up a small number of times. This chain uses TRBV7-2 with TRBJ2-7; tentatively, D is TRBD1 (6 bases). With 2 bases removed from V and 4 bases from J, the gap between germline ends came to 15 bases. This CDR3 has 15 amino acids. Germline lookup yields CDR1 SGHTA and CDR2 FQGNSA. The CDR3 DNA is TGTGCCAGCAGCTTATCGGGGAAGGGGGATTACGAGCAGTACGTC. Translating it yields CASSLSGKGDYEQYV.

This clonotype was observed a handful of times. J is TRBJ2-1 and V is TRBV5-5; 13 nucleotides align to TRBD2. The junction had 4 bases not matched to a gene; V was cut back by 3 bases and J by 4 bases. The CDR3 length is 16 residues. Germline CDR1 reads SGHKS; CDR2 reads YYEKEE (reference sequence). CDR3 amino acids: CASSSTGLAGYNEQFF. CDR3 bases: TGTGCCAGCAGCTCCACGGGACTAGCGGGGTACAATGAGCAGTTCTTC.

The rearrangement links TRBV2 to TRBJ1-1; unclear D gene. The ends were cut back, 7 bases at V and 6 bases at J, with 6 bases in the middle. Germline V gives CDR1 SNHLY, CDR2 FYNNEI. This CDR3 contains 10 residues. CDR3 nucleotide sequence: TGTGCCAGCACAGTCGCTGAAGCTTTCTTT. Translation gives CASTVAEAFF.

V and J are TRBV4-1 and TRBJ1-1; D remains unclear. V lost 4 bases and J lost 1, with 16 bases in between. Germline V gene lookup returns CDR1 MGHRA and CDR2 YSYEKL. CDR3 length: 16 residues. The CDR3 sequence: CASSRPDASQNTEAFF. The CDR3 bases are TGCGCCAGCAGCCGACCGGACGCCTCCCAGAACACTGAAGCTTTCTTT.

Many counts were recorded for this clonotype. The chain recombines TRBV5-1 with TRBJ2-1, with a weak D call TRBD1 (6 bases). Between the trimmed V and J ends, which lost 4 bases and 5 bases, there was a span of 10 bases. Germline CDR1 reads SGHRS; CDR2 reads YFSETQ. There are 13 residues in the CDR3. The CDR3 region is CASSRDIDNEQFF. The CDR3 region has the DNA TGCGCCAGCAGCCGGGACATCGACAATGAGCAGTTCTTC.